The sequence of this T cell receptor beta chain was determined in a study of T cells in women clearing cervical HPV infection (dated by TCRdb to the late 2010s). Context from the whole study: The cases were 25 women with histologically confirmed HPV16-related CIN3 or worse, and 2 of those women had invasive cancers. Cases were matched to controls by age within five years and by the year the sample was collected. Blood from cases was drawn at the visit where the lesion was first identified, while blood from controls was drawn once the infection was no longer detected. The 25 controls were women who cleared a single incident HPV16 infection within 12 months without developing precancer or cancer. Median age was 34 years in cases versus 38 in controls, and baseline characteristics did not differ significantly. Among cases, blood sampling came a median of nearly 150 days after lesion detection, with an interquartile range of roughly 85 to 230 days. The exploratory proof-of-principle case-control study was nested within the Guanacaste HPV Natural History Study in Costa Rica and compared TCR repertoires across cervical HPV16 outcomes. As quality controls, five blinded duplicates were added to each group, bringing the total to about 60 samples made up of some 50 participants and approximately ten replicates. The parent cohort enrolled around 10,000 women aged 18 or older in Guanacaste, Costa Rica, during about 1992 to 1994 and followed them for seven to eight years. Since HLA typing was available for only a few women, HLA type could not be ruled out as a confounder. General conclusions and limits of the study: Whether associations preceded infection or resulted from infection could not be shown with the cross-sectional design, and effector/memory subsets and HPV-specific T cells were not isolated. T-cell numbers per sample were unknown, so richness differences could reflect varying T-cell content rather than repertoire biology. Lower TRBV6-7 relative abundance was observed in cases than in controls (approximately 0.1% versus 0.17%; Bonferroni P = 0.0008). Across sequencing depths, CIN3+ cases showed significantly higher TCR repertoire richness than controls, but evenness did not differ between the groups. Cases were distinguished from controls with an estimated AUC of approximately 0.8 by random forest classifiers combining richness and V gene abundances.

Every participant had a single incident cervical HPV16 infection, and women with prevalent HPV16 infections were excluded. Cervical HPV DNA was detected with MY09/MY11 PCR, and genotyping was done with dot-blot hybridization. Fifteen mL of heparinized blood were centrifuged, and the buffy coat was aliquoted, frozen at -30°C, then stored at -80°C. QIAGEN kits were used to extract genomic DNA from buffy coat specimens. Notes on this clone: There is no known antigen for this receptor. The sequenced fragment ends 3 residues before the CDR3 boundary, so the rest is inferred from the germline J gene.

The immunoSEQ assay used multiplex PCR to amplify TCR beta CDR3 regions from an average of approximately 1,100 ng of genomic DNA per sample. To correct primer bias, the assay used a complete synthetic TCR repertoire to set an amplification baseline. The amplicons were sequenced on the Illumina platform. Processing in the source paper ran as follows. Sequences were error-corrected by clustering with frequency ratios and a modified nearest-neighbor algorithm and were then analyzed in the immunoSEQ Analyzer with IMGT gene definitions. At each rarefaction depth, TCR richness and evenness were averaged over 20 rarefaction repeats, and samples with fewer sequences than the depth were excluded. Wilcoxon rank sum tests with FDR correction were used to compare V, D and J gene relative abundances between the groups. In the blinded duplicates, the intraclass correlation was roughly 96% for TCR richness and averaged approximately 82% across 65 to 75 gene segments. Drawn from immuneACCESS, this table holds only the in-frame rearrangements with V and J called that TCRdb kept. Clones are partly lost; checked studies trace under half to an unresolved V gene and leave the rest unexplained. V and J calls and clone size are given by that table; D and trimming were obtained from the DNA. Per the sample table, the count is tens of thousands of clones. The ten largest make up 2% to 3% of the sample.

A distance of 8 bases separates the germline ends of V and J, which lose 1 base and 2 bases respectively. As encoded in the germline V gene (reference sequence), CDR1 is DFQATT while CDR2 is SNEGSKA. There are 13 amino acids in the CDR3, from cysteine to phenylalanine inclusive. The CDR3 was read in part: 30 bases, with the frame set at base 1. This chain is built from TRBV20-1 and TRBJ1-1, with a weak D call of TRBD1 (5 bases match). The sequence came from a woman aged 18-70 years with a cervical HPV16 infection that either progressed to CIN3+ or cleared (not recorded which). The sequenced sample consisted of blood buffy coat. The covered CDR3 bases are TGCAGTGCTAGAGTAGGGGTAAACACTGAA. This codes for CSARVGVNTE. The whole CDR3 protein is CSARVGVNTEAFF.